This paragraph reports one TCR beta chain. What it binds is not known. V lost 0 bases and J 4 bases, leaving 6 bases between the germline ends. This CDR3 comprises 13 residues. Per germline, CDR1 LGHNA and CDR2 YNFKEQ. Here immunoSEQ multiplex PCR was the method, and the copy in TCRdb shows in-frame clones only, minus some. The sample has 4,000 to 5,000 clones, 82% seen once. This entry belongs to a study of STAT3 mutations in large granular lymphocyte leukemia. In the study overall: Roughly half of the longitudinally sequenced T-LGLL patients carried detectable canonical activating STAT3 mutations. Immunosuppressive therapy was given to more than half of T-LGLL patients.

Study results and limitations: Samples missed the first appearance of the clone. Every T-LGLL patient had at least one immunodominant TCRbeta clonotype. In about 30% of the 18 patients, new TCR clonotypes emerged after therapy.

The V and J genes are TRBV4-2 and TRBJ1-2; D remains unclear. This receptor was identified in a boy aged 10-17 years with T-cell large granular lymphocyte leukemia. Some clones in this sample may be carry-over from other donors' samples. Sequencing was done on a sample of peripheral blood mononuclear cells. CDR3 bases: TGTGCCAGCAGCCAAGACGGCCGCTATGGCTACACCTTC. Translating gives CASSQDGRYGYTF.